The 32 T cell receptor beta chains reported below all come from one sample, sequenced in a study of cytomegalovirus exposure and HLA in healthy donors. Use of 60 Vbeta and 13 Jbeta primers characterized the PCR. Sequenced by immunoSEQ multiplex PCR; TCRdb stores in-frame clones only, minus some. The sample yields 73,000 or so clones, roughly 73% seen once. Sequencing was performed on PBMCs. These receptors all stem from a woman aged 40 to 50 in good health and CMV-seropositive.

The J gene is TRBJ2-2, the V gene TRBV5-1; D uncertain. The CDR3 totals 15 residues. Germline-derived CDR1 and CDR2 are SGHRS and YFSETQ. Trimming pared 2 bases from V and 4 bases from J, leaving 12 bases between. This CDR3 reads CASSFYVGGTGELFF. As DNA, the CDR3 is TGCGCCAGCAGCTTCTATGTAGGCGGCACCGGGGAGCTGTTTTTT.

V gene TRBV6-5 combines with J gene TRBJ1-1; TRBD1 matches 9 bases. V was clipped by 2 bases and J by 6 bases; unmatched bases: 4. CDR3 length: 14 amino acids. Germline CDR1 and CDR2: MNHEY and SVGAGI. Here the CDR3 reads CASSYLQGAAEAFF. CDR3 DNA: TGTGCCAGCAGTTACCTACAGGGGGCTGCTGAAGCTTTCTTT.

The CDR3 DNA is TGTGCCAGCAGCTCCGGACAGGCCTATGGCTACACCTTC. Residues: CASSSGQAYGYTF. The chain combines TRBV7-6 with TRBJ1-2; 7 nucleotides agree with TRBD1. Unmatched junction bases numbered 3, after V lost 4 bases and J lost 4 bases. There are 13 residues in the CDR3. Germline lookup yields CDR1 SGHVS and CDR2 FNYEAQ.

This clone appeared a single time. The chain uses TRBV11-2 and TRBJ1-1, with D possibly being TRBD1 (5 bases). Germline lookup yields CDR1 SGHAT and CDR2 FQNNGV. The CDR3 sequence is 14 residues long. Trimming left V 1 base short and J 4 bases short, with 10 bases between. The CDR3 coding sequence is TGTGCCAGCAGCTTAGTGGGGGGGACCACTGAAGCTTTCTTT. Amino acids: CASSLVGGTTEAFF.

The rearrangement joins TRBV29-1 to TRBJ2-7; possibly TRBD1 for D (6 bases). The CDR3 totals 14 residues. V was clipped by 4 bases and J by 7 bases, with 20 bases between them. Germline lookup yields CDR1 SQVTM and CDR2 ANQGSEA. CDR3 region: CSVAAGRGEGEQYF. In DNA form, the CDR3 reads TGCAGCGTTGCTGCGGGCAGGGGCGAGGGGGAGCAGTACTTC.

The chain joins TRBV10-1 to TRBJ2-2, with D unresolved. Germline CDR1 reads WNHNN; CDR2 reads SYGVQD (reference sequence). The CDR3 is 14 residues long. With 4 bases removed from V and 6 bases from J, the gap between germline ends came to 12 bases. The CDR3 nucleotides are TGCGCCAGCAGTGGAGCCCAGGCTCCCGGGGAGCTGTTTTTT. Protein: CASSGAQAPGELFF.

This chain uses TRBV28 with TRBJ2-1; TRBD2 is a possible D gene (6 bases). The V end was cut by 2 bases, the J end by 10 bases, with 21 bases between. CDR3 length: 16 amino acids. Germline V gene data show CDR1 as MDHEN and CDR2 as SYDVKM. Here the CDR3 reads CASSLMVRGAGGEQFF. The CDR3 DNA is TGTGCCAGCAGTTTAATGGTTCGGGGAGCGGGTGGAGAGCAGTTCTTC.

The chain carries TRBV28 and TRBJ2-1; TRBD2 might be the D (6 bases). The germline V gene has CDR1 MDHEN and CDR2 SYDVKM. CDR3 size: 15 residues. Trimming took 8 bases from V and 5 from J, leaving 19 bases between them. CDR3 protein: CASSSPGLDDNEQFF. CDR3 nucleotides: TGTGCCAGCTCTAGTCCGGGACTGGACGACAATGAGCAGTTCTTC.

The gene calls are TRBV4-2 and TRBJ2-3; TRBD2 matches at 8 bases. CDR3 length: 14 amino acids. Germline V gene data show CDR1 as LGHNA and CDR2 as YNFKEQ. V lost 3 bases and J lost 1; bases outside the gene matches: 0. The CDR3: CASSHSGGTDTQYF. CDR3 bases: TGTGCCAGCAGCCATAGCGGGGGCACAGATACGCAGTATTTT.

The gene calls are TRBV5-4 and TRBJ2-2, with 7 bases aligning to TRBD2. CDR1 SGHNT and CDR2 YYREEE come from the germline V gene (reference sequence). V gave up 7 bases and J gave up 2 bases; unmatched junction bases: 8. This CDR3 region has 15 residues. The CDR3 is CASCAGGDNTGELFF. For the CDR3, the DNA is TGTGCCAGCTGTGCTGGGGGGGATAACACCGGGGAGCTGTTTTTT.

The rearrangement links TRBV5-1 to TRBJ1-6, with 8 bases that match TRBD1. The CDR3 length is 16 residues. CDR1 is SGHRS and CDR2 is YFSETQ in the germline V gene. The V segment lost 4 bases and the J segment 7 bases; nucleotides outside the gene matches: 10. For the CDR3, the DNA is TGCGCCAGCAGCGCCCGGCAGGGGGCTGGGAATTCACCCCTCCACTTT. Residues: CASSARQGAGNSPLHF.

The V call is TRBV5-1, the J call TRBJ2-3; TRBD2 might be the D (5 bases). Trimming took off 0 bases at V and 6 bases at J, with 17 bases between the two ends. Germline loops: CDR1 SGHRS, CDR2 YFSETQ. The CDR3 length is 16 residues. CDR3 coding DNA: TGCGCCAGCAGCTTGGCCGATCTAGCCCGTCGGGATACGCAGTATTTT. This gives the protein CASSLADLARRDTQYF. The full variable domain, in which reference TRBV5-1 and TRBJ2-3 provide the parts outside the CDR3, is KAGVTQTPRYLIKTRGQQVTLSCSPISGHRSVSWYQQTPGQGLQFLFEYFSETQRNKGNFPGRFSGRQFSNSRSEMNVSTLELGDSALYLCASSLADLARRDTQYFGPGTRLTVL.

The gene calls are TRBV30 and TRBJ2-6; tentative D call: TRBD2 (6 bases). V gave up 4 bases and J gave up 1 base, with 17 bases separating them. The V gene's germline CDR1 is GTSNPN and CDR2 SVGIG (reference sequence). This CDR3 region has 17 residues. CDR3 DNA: TGTGCCTGGATGCCGGTGGGGGGATTTTCTGGGGCCAACGTCCTGACTTTC. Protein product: CAWMPVGGFSGANVLTF. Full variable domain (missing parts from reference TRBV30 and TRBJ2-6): SQTIHQWPATLVQPVGSPLSLECTVEGTSNPNLYWYRQAAGRGLQLLFYSVGIGQISSEVPQNLSASRPQDRQFILSSKKLLLSDSGFYLCAWMPVGGFSGANVLTFGAGSRLTVL.

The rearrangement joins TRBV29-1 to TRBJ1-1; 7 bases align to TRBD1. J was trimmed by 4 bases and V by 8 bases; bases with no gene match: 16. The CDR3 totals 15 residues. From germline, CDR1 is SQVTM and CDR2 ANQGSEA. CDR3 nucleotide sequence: TGCAGCACTGCCCGACAGGGTGATCCGACCACTGAAGCTTTCTTT. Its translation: CSTARQGDPTTEAFF.

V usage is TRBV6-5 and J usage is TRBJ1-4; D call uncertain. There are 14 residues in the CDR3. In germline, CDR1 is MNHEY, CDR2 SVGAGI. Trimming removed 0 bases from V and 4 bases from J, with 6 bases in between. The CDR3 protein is CASSYSRVNEKLFF. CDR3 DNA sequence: TGTGCCAGCAGTTACTCGCGTGTTAATGAAAAACTGTTTTTT.

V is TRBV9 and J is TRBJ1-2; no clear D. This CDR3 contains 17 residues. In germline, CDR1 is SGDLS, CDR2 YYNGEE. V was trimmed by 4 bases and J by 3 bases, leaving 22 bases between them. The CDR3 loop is CASSPRGRGKEDYGYTF. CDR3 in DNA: TGTGCCAGCAGCCCCCGCGGGCGCGGCAAGGAAGACTATGGCTACACCTTC.

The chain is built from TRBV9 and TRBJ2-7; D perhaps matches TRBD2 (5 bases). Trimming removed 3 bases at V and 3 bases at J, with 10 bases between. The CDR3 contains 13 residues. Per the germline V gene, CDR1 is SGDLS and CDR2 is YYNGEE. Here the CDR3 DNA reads TGTGCCAGCAGCGAAGGACTGGGCTACGAGCAGTACTTC. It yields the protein CASSEGLGYEQYF. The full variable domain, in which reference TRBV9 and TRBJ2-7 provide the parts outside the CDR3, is DSGVTQTPKHLITATGQRVTLRCSPRSGDLSVYWYQQSLDQGLQFLIQYYNGEERAKGNILERFSAQQFPDLHSELNLSSLELGDSALYFCASSEGLGYEQYFGPGTRLTVT.

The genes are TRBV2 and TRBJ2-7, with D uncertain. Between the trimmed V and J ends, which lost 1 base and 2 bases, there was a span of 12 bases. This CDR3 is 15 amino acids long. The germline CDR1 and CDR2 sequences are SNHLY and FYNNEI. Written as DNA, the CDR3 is TGTGCCAGCAGTGAAGGTGAACTCCTAGCCTACGAGCAGTACTTC. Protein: CASSEGELLAYEQYF. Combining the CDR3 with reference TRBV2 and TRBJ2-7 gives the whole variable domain EPEVTQTPSHQVTQMGQEVILRCVPISNHLYFYWYRQILGQKVEFLVSFYNNEISEKSEIFDDQFSVERPDGSNFTLKIRSTKLEDSAMYFCASSEGELLAYEQYFGPGTRLTVT.

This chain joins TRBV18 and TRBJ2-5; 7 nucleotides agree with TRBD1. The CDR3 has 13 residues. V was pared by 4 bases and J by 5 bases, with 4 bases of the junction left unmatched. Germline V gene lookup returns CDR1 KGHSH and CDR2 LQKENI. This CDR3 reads CASSLGRGETQYF. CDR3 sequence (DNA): TGTGCCAGCTCACTGGGCAGGGGGGAGACCCAGTACTTC.

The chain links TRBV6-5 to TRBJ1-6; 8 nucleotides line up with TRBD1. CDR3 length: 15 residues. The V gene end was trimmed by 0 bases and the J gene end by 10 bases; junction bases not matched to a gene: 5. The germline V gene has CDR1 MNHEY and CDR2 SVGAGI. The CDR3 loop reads CASSYSRQGKSPLHF. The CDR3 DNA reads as TGTGCCAGCAGTTACTCGCGACAGGGGAAATCACCCCTCCACTTT.

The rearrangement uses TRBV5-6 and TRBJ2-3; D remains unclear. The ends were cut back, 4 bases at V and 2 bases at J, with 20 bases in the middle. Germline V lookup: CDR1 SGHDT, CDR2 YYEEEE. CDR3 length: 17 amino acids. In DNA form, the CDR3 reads TGTGCCAGCAGCCATATAGAGTTGTCCGGGTTCACAGATACGCAGTATTTT. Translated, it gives CASSHIELSGFTDTQYF.

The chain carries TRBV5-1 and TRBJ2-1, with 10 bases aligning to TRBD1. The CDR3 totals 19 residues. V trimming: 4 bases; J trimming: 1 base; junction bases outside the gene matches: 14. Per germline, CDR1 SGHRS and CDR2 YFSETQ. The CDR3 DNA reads TGCGCCAGCAGCCCACGGGACAGGGGATTTTATAGTTCCTACAATGAGCAGTTCTTC. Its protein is CASSPRDRGFYSSYNEQFF.

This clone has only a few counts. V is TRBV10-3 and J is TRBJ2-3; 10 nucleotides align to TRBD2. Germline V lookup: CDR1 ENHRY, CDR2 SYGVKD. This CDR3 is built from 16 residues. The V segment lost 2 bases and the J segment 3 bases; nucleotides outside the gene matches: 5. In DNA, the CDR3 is TGTGCCATCAGTGAGGTAGCGGGAGGAGGGACAGATACGCAGTATTTT. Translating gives CAISEVAGGGTDTQYF.

The CDR3 protein is CASVAGVNEQYF. DNA for the CDR3: TGTGCCTCCGTGGCAGGTGTGAACGAGCAGTACTTC. V gene TRBV6-1 combines with J gene TRBJ2-7; D unclear. Trimming removed 11 bases at V and 5 bases at J, with 16 bases between. This CDR3 is 12 amino acids long. Germline CDR1 and CDR2: MNHNS and SASEGT.

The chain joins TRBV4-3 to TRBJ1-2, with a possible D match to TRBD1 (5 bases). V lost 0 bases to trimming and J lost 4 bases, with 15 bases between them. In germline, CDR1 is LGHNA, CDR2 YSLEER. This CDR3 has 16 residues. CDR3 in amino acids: CASSQDYPQEFYGYTF. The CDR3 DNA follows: TGCGCCAGCAGCCAAGACTATCCACAGGAATTCTATGGCTACACCTTC.

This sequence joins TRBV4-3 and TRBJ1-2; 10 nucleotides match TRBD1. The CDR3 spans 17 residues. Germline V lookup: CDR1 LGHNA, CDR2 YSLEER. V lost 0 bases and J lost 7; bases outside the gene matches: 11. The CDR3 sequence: CASSQDFATGGVGGYTF. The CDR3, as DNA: TGCGCCAGCAGCCAAGATTTCGCGACAGGGGGCGTGGGTGGCTACACCTTC.

The CDR3 region has the DNA TGTGCCAGCAGTTTGGGCGGAGGGCATCAGCCCCAGCATTTT. This gives the protein CASSLGGGHQPQHF. The V gene is TRBV28, the J gene TRBJ1-5; D not certain. The ends were cut back, 3 bases at V and 5 bases at J, with 11 bases in the middle. The CDR3 spans 14 residues. Per germline, CDR1 MDHEN and CDR2 SYDVKM.

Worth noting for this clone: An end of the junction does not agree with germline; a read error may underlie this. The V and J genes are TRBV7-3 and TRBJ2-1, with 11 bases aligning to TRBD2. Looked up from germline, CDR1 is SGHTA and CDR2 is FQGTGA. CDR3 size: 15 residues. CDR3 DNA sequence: TGTGCCAGCAGCCTAACTAGCGGGGGTAGGAATGAGCAGTTCTTC. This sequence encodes CASSLTSGGRNEQFF. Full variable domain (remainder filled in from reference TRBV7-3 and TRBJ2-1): GAGVSQTPSNKVTEKGKYVELRCDPISGHTALYWYRQSLGQGPEFLIYFQGTGAADDSGLPNDRFFAVRPEGSVSTLKIQRTERGDSAVYLCASSLTSGGRNEQFFGPGTRLTVL.

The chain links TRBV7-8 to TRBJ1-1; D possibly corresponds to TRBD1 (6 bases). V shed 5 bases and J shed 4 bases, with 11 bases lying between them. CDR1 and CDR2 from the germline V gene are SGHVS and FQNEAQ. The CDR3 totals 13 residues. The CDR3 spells CASSTTGPTEAFF. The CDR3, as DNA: TGTGCCAGCAGCACCACAGGGCCCACTGAAGCTTTCTTT.

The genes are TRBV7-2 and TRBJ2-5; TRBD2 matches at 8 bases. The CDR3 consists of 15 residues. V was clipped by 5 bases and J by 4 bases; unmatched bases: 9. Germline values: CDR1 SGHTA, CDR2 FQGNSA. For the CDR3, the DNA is TGTGCCAGCAGCCCGGTCGCCGGGGGGGGAGAGACCCAGTACTTC. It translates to CASSPVAGGGETQYF.

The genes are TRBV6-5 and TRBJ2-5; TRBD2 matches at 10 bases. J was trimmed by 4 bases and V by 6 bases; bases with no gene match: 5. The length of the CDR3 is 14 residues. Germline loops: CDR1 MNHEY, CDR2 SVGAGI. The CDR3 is CASRSGGVLETQYF. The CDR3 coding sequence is TGTGCCAGCAGGAGCGGGGGGGTTTTAGAGACCCAGTACTTC.

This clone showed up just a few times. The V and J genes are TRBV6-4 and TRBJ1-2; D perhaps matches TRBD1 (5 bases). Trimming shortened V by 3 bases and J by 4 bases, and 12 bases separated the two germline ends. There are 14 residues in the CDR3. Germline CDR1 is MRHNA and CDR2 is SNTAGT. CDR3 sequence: CASSEGADFYGYTF. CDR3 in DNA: TGTGCCAGCAGTGAAGGGGCAGACTTCTATGGCTACACCTTC.